The T cell receptor (beta chain) under discussion was sequenced for a study of regulatory T cells in long-lasting Graves disease. Sample time point: newly diagnosed GD, antithyroid drugs for less than 3 months. The TCR library was made from RNA extracted from PBMCs. Those enrolled as patients came out of an endocrinology department in Xi'an, China. V lost 4 bases, J lost 0 bases, and 11 bases lay in between. Germline V lookup: CDR1 SGHRS, CDR2 YFSETQ. This CDR3 is built from 14 residues. Relying on iRepertoire HTBI primers and Arm-PCR of CDR3 regions, the team built TCR beta libraries. MiXCR, applied by TCRdb to the multiplex PCR reads, yields one record per CDR3 protein. The data show about 470,000 distinct CDR3 sequences, roughly 16% seen once. This clonotype was seen more than once but under ten times. These data were also reused for a study on T cells in Graves' hyperthyroidism and ophthalmopathy.

Specimen: peripheral blood mononuclear cells (PBMCs), collected at new diagnosis, from a patient treated with antithyroid drugs. The chain combines TRBV5-1 with TRBJ2-7; D might be TRBD2 (6 bases). The TCR originated in a man aged 40-55 years with Graves disease. The CDR3 here is CASSPEGFSYEQYF. The CDR3 nucleotides are TGCGCCAGCAGCCCGGAGGGGTTCTCCTACGAGCAGTACTTC.